The T cell receptor beta chain described here comes from a study of T-cell reconstitution after alpha-beta-depleted transplantation in children. This clonotype was counted between two and nine times. A much larger clone sits a single nucleotide away, making a read error possible. Construction of the TCRbeta library involved unique molecular identifiers. Each CDR3 protein gets one entry after TCRdb re-called the PCR reads with MiXCR. The sample has more than 200,000 distinct CDR3 sequences; about 26% are singletons. The sequence was collected from a girl under 10 years old with Fanconi anemia, due to receive a stem cell transplant. The sequences come from PBMCs, collected before TCRalphabeta/CD19-depleted stem cell transplant.

CDR3 loop: CASSPTDNEQFF. CDR3 bases: TGTGCCAGCAGCCCGACAGACAATGAGCAGTTCTTC. The chain uses TRBV14 and TRBJ2-1; tentatively, D is TRBD1 (5 bases). The CDR3 is made up of 12 amino acids. Germline values: CDR1 SGHDN, CDR2 FVKESK. V lost 4 bases, J lost 5 bases, and 6 bases lay in between.